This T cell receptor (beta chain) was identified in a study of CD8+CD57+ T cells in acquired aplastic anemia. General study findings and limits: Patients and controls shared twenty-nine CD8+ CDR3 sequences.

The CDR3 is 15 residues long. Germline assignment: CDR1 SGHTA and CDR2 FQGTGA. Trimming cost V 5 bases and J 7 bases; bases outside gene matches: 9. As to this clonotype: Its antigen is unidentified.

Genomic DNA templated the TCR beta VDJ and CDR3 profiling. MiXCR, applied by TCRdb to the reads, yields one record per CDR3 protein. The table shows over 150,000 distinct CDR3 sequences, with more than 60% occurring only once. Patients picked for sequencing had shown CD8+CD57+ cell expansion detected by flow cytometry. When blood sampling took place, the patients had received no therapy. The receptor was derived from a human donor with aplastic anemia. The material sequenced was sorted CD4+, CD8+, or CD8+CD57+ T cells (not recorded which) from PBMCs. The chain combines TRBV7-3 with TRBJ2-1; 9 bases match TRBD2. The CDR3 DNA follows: TGTGCCAGCAGCACCCAGACTAGCGGCCATAATGAGCAGTTCTTC. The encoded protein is CASSTQTSGHNEQFF.